These 7 T cell receptor beta chains came from one sample sequenced in a study of shared clonotypes between healthy human individuals. Sequenced by immunoSEQ multiplex PCR; TCRdb stores in-frame clones only, minus some. The repertoire holds fewer than 500,000 clones, with about 79% as singletons. Sequenced input: PBMCs. These receptors all come from a woman aged 35 to 49 in good health. Some clones in this sample may be carry-over from other donors' samples.

V is TRBV28 and J is TRBJ1-2; D is unresolved. From germline, CDR1 is MDHEN and CDR2 SYDVKM. The CDR3 consists of 16 residues. With 5 bases removed from V and 2 bases from J, the gap between germline ends came to 18 bases. CDR3 region: CASSPGFYRPNYGYTF. The DNA of the CDR3 is TGTGCCAGCAGTCCGGGGTTTTACCGCCCCAACTATGGCTACACCTTC.

The V gene is TRBV6-1, the J gene TRBJ1-5, with a tentative D call TRBD1 (6 bases). Germline V gene data show CDR1 as MNHNS and CDR2 as SASEGT. The V gene lost 2 bases and the J gene lost 5 bases, with 10 bases spanning the gap. CDR3 size: 14 residues. The CDR3 sequence: CASSENRDYQPQHF. CDR3 nucleotides: TGTGCCAGCAGTGAAAACAGGGATTATCAGCCCCAGCATTTT.

V gene TRBV4-1 combines with J gene TRBJ2-3, with D perhaps TRBD1 or TRBD2 (5 bases each). Per the germline V gene, CDR1 is MGHRA and CDR2 is YSYEKL. CDR3 length: 12 residues. Between the trimmed V and J ends, which lost 7 bases and 8 bases, there was a span of 13 bases. CDR3 residues: CASTPSGGTQYF. The CDR3 DNA sequence: TGCGCCAGCACCCCGTCTGGGGGTACGCAGTATTTT.

This chain links TRBV18 with TRBJ1-2; D possibly corresponds to TRBD1 (5 bases). The CDR3 spans 12 residues. Trimming stripped 3 bases from V and 6 bases from J, with 8 bases between. Germline V gives CDR1 KGHSH, CDR2 LQKENI. CDR3 sequence reads: CASSPGVDGYTF. DNA of the CDR3: TGTGCCAGCTCACCGGGGGTGGATGGCTACACCTTC. Complete variable domain (other parts from reference TRBV18 and TRBJ1-2): NAGVMQNPRHLVRRRGQEARLRCSPMKGHSHVYWYRQLPEEGLKFMVYLQKENIIDESGMPKERFSAEFPKEGPSILRIQQVVRGDSAAYFCASSPGVDGYTFGSGTRLTVV.

The chain combines TRBV7-2 with TRBJ2-4, with 7 positions matching TRBD2. Germline V gives CDR1 SGHTA, CDR2 FQGNSA. Trimming removed 5 bases from V and 6 bases from J; junction bases left unmatched: 13. The CDR3 has 16 residues. CDR3 sequence (DNA): TGTGCCAGCAGCCGACGAACTGGACTAGTTAGAAACATTCAGTACTTC. Protein: CASSRRTGLVRNIQYF.

The chain is built from TRBV7-6 and TRBJ2-2; possible D gene TRBD1, 5 bases. The CDR3 has 14 amino acids. Per germline, CDR1 SGHVS and CDR2 FNYEAQ. The V gene lost 5 bases and the J gene lost 8 bases, with 15 bases spanning the gap. CDR3 protein: CASSLQQGGGELFF. The CDR3, as DNA: TGTGCCAGCAGCCTTCAGCAGGGTGGGGGGGAGCTGTTTTTT.

Of note for this clone: Other DNA sequences of this sample code for an identical CDR3. The genes are TRBV27 and TRBJ1-5; 8 bases are a match to TRBD1. This CDR3 is 15 amino acids long. The germline gives CDR1 MNHEY, CDR2 SMNVEV (reference sequence). Trimming removed 6 bases from V and 2 bases from J; junction bases left unmatched: 6. CDR3 in amino acids: CASSRGQGGNQPQHF. Written as DNA, the CDR3 is TGTGCCAGCAGCCGAGGACAGGGTGGCAATCAGCCCCAGCATTTT.